This T cell receptor beta chain was captured in a study of OX40 agonist ivuxolimab in advanced cancers. For context, the study as a whole: Ivuxolimab, which targeted the costimulatory receptor OX40 (CD134), was an agonistic, fully human IgG2 monoclonal antibody. Intravenous ivuxolimab was administered to patients every 2 weeks at six dose levels: 0.01, 0.1, 0.3, 1.5, 3 and 10 mg/kg. Among the roughly 50 dose-escalation patients, about 19 had hepatocellular carcinoma, around 15 melanoma, 9 renal cell carcinoma and 9 head and neck cancer. In the dose-escalation cohort, around four fifths of patients were male, and the mean age was approximately 60 years with a range of about 23 to 79. Prior anti-PD-1, anti-PD-L1 or anti-CTLA-4 therapy was permitted, and checkpoint inhibitors had been received by more than 35% of dose-escalation patients. Three dose-escalation patients achieved partial responses, one with hepatocellular carcinoma and two with cutaneous melanoma. The purpose of peripheral TCRbeta sequencing was to test whether ivuxolimab changed TCR sequence diversity and led to clonal T-cell expansion. The paper covers the monotherapy dose-escalation part of the phase I ivuxolimab trial, which included N of about 50 patients. Points the paper makes about the study in general: Clonal expansion of both CD4+ and CD8+ blood T cells was observed from baseline to week 6 at doses 0.1 to 3.0 mg/kg. After ivuxolimab, CD8+ T cells had more expanded clones than CD4+ T cells on average. The antigen specificity of the clonally expanded peripheral T cells was not determined. In the 0.1-3.0 mg/kg groups, partial responders had among the lowest normalized peripheral clonal expansion, particularly in CD8+ T cells. Low levels of normalized T-cell clonal expansion were also seen in some patients who did not respond.

The trial excluded patients who had a history of autoimmune disease or who were on systemic immunosuppression. Peripheral blood for TCR sequencing was collected from all dose cohorts at baseline, on cycle 4 day 1, and on cycle 7 day 1. Samples came from an open-label, multicenter, first-in-human phase I dose-escalation trial of ivuxolimab. Adults with locally advanced or metastatic melanoma, renal cell, hepatocellular, or head and neck squamous cell carcinoma were enrolled in the trial. Before TCR sequencing, CD4+ and CD8+ T cells were separately sorted from peripheral blood. V and J are trimmed by 7 bases and 6 bases, and the gene matches miss 4 bases of the junction. From cysteine to phenylalanine, the CDR3 is 13 amino acids long. The only DNA kept is the CDR3, 39 bases in frame from the first base. According to the germline V gene, CDR1 reads SNHLY and CDR2 reads FYNNEI. This clone was detected only a few times. Its antigen remains unidentified. Within one base of it there is no much larger clone, and no base qualities were kept.

To sequence the TCRbeta CDR3 region, genomic DNA was isolated from the sorted cells. The immunoSEQ Assay was used to sequence the TCRbeta CDR3 regions. Drawn from immuneACCESS, this table holds only the in-frame rearrangements with V and J called that TCRdb kept. Clones are partly lost; checked studies trace under half to an unresolved V gene and leave the rest unexplained. This sample is represented by some 95,000 clones; approximately 85% of them were singletons. Around 4% of the sample goes to the ten largest clones. The chain is encoded by TRBV2 joined to TRBJ2-7; TRBD1 aligns with 12 central bases. This sequence originates from an adult with an advanced solid tumor such as melanoma, head and neck, liver or kidney cancer. Sequenced material: CD4+ or CD8+ T cells sorted from blood, taken in a trial of the OX40 agonist ivuxolimab. The DNA reads as follows: TGTGCCAGCAATCTGGGACAGGGGGCCGAGCAGTACTTC. Translated, this is CASNLGQGAEQYF.